This T cell receptor beta chain was captured in a study of T cell responses to AZD1222 COVID-19 vaccine. J lost 3 bases, V lost 1 base, and 4 bases had no gene match. This CDR3 region has 15 residues. The V gene's germline CDR1 is SNHLY and CDR2 FYNNEI. This clone has only a few counts. TCRdb's table, derived via immunoSEQ multiplex PCR, lists solely in-frame clones and lacks some. This table holds some 150,000 clones, roughly 89% found once. The chain joins TRBV2 to TRBJ1-2, with 8 bases lining up with TRBD1. The sequenced sample was peripheral blood, obtained on day 0 of AZD1222 vaccination. The sequence was obtained from an adult in good health. Written as DNA, the CDR3 is TGTGCCAGCAGTGAAGTCGGGGGACAGGACTATGGCTACACCTTC. It yields the protein CASSEVGGQDYGYTF.